This T cell receptor (beta chain) was captured by sequencing in a study of T cell responses to AZD1222 COVID-19 vaccine. Assay: immunoSEQ multiplex PCR; the TCRdb copy retains only in-frame clones and omits some. Of 150,000 to 200,000 clones listed, 85% to 95% were seen once; the top ten hold about 3.9%. This clonotype was obtained from an adult in good health. The specimen was peripheral blood, collected on day 0 of AZD1222 vaccination.

The CDR3 spells CASGLVLTAPLDEQYF. The CDR3 DNA reads TGTGCTAGTGGTTTGGTACTTACAGCCCCTTTGGACGAGCAGTACTTC. The chain links TRBV12-5 to TRBJ2-7; D remains unclear. The CDR3 length is 16 residues. The V end was cut by 0 bases, the J end by 5 bases, with 17 bases between. Germline-derived CDR1 and CDR2 are LGHNT and FRNRAP.